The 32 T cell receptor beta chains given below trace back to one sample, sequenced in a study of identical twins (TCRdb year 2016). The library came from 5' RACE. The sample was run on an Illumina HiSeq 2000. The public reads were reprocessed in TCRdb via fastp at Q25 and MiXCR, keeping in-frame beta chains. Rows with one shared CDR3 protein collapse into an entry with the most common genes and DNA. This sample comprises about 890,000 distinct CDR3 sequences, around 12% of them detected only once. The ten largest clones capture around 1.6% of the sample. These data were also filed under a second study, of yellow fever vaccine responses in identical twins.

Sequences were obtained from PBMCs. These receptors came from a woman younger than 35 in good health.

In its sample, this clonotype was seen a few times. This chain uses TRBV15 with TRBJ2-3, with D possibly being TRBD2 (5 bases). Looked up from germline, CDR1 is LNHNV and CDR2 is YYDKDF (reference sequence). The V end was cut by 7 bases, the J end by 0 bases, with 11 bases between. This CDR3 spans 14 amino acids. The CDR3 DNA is TGTGCCACCAAGGACTTCTCTAGCACAGATACGCAGTATTTT. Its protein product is CATKDFSSTDTQYF. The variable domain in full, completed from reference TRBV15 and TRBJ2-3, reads DAMVIQNPRYQVTQFGKPVTLSCSQTLNHNVMYWYQQKSSQAPKLLFHYYDKDFNNEADTPDNFQSRRPNTSFCFLDIRSPGLGDTAMYLCATKDFSSTDTQYFGPGTRLTVL.

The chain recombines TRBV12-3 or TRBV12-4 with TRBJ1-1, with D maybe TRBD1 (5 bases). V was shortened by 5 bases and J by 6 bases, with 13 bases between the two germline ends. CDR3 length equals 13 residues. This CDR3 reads CASSLPGGAEAFF. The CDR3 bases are TGTGCCAGCAGTCTTCCAGGAGGGGCTGAAGCTTTCTTT.

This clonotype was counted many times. The CDR3 DNA reads TGTGCCAGCCGCCGGGACAGGGGGCTCAATGAGCAGTTCTTC. This translates into CASRRDRGLNEQFF. This chain uses TRBV25-1 with TRBJ2-1, with TRBD1 matching 12 bases. The germline V gene has CDR1 MGHDK and CDR2 SYGVNS. CDR3 length: 14 amino acids. V dropped 8 bases and J dropped 6; count of bases not matched to a gene: 5.

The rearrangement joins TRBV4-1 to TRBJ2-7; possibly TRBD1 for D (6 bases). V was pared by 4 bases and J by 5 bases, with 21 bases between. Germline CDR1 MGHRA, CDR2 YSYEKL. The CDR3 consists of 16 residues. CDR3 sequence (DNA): TGCGCCAGCAGCCGCATCCCTACAGGGTCAGGGAACGAGCAGTACTTC. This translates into CASSRIPTGSGNEQYF.

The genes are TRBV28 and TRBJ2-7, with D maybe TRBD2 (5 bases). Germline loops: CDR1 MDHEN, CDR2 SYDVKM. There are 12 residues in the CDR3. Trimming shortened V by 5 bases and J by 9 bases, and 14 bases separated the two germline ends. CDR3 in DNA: TGTGCCAGCAGTCCGATGGGCGGGCCGCAGTACGTC. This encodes CASSPMGGPQYV.

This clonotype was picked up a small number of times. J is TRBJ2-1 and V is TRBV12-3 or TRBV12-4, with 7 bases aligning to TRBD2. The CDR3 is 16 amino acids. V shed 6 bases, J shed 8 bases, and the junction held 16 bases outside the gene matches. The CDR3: CASSRLGRAVKDEQFF. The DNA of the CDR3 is TGTGCCAGCAGCAGGTTAGGGAGGGCCGTTAAGGATGAGCAGTTCTTC.

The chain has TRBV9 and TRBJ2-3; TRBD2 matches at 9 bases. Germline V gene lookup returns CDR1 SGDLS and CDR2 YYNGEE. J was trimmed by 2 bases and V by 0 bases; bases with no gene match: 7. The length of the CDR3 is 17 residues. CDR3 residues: CASSVGVSGSVTDTQYF. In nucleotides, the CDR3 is TGTGCCAGCAGCGTAGGAGTTAGCGGGAGTGTCACAGATACGCAGTATTTT.

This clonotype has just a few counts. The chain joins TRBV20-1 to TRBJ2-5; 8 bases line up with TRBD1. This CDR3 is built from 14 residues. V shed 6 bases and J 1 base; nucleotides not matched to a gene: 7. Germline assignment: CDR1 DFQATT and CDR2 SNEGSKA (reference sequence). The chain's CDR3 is CSAAWGQVQETQYF. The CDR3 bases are TGCAGTGCCGCCTGGGGACAGGTCCAAGAGACCCAGTACTTC.

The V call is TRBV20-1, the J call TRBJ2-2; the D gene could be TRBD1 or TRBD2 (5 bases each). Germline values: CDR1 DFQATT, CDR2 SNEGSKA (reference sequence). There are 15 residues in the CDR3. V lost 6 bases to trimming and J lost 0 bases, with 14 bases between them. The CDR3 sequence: CSALSGTANTGELFF. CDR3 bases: TGCAGTGCACTCTCCGGGACGGCGAACACCGGGGAGCTGTTTTTT.

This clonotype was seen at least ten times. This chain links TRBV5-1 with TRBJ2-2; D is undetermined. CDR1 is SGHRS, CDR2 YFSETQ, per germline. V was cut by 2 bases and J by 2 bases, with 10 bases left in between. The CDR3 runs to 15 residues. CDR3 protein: CASSFLGPNTGELFF. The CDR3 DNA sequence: TGCGCCAGCAGCTTCCTGGGCCCTAACACCGGGGAGCTGTTTTTT.

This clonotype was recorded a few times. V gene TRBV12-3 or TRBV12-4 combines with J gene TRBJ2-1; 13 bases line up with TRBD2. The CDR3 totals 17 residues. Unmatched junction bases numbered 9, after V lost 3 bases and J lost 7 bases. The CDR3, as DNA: TGTGCCAGCAGTTTCGGACGGACTAGCGGGAGTTTGAATGAGCAGTTCTTC. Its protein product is CASSFGRTSGSLNEQFF.

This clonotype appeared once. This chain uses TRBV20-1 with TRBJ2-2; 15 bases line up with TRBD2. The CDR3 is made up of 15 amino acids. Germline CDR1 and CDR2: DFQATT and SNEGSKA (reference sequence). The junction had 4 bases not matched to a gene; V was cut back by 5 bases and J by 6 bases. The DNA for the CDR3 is TGCAGTGCTTATGGACTAGCGGGAGGGGCCGGGGAGCTGTTTTTT. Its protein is CSAYGLAGGAGELFF.

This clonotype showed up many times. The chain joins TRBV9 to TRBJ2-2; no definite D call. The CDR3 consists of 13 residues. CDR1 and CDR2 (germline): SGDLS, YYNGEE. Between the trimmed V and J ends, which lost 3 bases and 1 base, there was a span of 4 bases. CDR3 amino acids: CASSDRNTGELFF. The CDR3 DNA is TGTGCCAGCAGCGATCGGAACACCGGGGAGCTGTTTTTT.

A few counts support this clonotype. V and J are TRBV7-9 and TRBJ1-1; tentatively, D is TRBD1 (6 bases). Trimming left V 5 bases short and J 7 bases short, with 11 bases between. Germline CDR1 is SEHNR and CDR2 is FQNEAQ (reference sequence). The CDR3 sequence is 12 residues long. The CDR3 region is CASSIGGIEAFF. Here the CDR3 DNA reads TGTGCCAGCAGCATAGGGGGGATTGAAGCTTTCTTT.

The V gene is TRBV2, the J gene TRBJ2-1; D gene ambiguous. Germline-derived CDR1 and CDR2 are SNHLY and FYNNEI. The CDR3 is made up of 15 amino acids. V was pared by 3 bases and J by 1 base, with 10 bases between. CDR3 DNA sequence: TGTGCCAGCAGTGAGCAGAGTTTATCCTACAATGAGCAGTTCTTC. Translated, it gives CASSEQSLSYNEQFF. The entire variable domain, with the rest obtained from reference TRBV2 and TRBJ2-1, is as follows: EPEVTQTPSHQVTQMGQEVILRCVPISNHLYFYWYRQILGQKVEFLVSFYNNEISEKSEIFDDQFSVERPDGSNFTLKIRSTKLEDSAMYFCASSEQSLSYNEQFFGPGTRLTVL.

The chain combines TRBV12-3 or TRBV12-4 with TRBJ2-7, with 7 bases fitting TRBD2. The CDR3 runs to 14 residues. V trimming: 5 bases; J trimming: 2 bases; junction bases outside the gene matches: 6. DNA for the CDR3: TGTGCCAGCAGTCCGGCAGGACTAGCCTACGAGCAGTACTTC. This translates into CASSPAGLAYEQYF.

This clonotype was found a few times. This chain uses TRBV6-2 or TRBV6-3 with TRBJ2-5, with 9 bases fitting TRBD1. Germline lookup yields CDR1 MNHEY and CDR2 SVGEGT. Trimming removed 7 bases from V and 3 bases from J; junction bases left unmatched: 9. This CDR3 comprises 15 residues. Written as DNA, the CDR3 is TGTGCCAGCACCCCACTACAGGGGGCTAAAGAGACCCAGTACTTC. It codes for CASTPLQGAKETQYF.

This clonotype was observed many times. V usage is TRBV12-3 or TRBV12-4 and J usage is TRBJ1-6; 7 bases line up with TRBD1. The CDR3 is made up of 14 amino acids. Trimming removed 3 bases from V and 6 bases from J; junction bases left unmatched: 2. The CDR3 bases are TGTGCCAGCAGTTTGACAGGGTTTAATTCACCCCTCCACTTT. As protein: CASSLTGFNSPLHF.

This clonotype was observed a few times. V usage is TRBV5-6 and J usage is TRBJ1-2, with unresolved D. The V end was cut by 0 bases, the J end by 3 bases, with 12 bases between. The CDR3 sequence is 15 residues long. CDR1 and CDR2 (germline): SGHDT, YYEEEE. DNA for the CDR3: TGTGCCAGCAGCTTGGGCCAGCCCGAATACTATGGCTACACCTTC. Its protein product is CASSLGQPEYYGYTF. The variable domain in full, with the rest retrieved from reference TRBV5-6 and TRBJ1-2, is DAGVTQSPTHLIKTRGQQVTLRCSPKSGHDTVSWYQQALGQGPQFIFQYYEEEERQRGNFPDRFSGHQFPNYSSELNVNALLLGDSALYLCASSLGQPEYYGYTFGSGTRLTVV.

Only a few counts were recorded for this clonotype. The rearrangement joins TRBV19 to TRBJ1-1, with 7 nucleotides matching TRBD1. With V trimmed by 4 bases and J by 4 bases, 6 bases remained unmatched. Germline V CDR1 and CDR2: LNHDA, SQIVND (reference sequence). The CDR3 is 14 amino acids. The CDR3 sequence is CASSTRQGSTEAFF. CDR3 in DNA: TGTGCCAGTAGTACTCGACAGGGTTCCACTGAAGCTTTCTTT.

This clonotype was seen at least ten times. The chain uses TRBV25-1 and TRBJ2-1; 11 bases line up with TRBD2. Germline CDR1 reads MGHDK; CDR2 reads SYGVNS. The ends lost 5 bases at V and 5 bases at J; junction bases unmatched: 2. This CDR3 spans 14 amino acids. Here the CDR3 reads CASSTSGRHNEQFF. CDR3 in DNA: TGTGCCAGCAGTACTAGCGGGAGACACAATGAGCAGTTCTTC.

CDR3 coding DNA: TGCGCCAGCAGCGGGGATCTAGTGGGGGCAGATACGCAGTATTTT. It specifies CASSGDLVGADTQYF. The chain carries TRBV5-1 and TRBJ2-3; D assignment may be TRBD1 or TRBD2 (5 bases each). Trimming removed 4 bases at V and 4 bases at J, with 16 bases between. The germline V gene has CDR1 SGHRS and CDR2 YFSETQ. This CDR3 region has 15 residues.

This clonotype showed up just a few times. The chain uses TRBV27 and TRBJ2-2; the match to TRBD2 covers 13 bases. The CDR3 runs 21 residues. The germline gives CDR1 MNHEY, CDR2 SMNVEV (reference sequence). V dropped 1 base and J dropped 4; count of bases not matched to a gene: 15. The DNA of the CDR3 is TGTGCCAGCAGTTTATATCCCCCTAAACTAGCGGGGGGGCCTGTCACCGGGGAGCTGTTTTTT. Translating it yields CASSLYPPKLAGGPVTGELFF.

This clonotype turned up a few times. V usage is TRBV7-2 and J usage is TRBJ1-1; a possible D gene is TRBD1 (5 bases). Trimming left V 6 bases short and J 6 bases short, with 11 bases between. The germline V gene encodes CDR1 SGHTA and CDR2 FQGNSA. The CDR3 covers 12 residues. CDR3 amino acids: CASRLAGSEAFF. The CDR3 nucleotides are TGTGCCAGCAGACTGGCAGGGTCTGAAGCTTTCTTT.

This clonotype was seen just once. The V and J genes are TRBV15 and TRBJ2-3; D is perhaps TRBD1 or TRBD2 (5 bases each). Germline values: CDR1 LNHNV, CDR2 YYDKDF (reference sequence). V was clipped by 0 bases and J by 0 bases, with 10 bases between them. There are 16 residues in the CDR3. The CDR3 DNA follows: TGTGCCACCAGCAGAGATGAATGGGACAGCACAGATACGCAGTATTTT. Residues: CATSRDEWDSTDTQYF.

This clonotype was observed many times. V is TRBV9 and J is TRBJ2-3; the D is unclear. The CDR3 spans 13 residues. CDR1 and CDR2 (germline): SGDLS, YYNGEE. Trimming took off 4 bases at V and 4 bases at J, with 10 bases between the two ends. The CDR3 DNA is TGTGCCAGCAGCCTTACCTGGGCAGATACGCAGTATTTT. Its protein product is CASSLTWADTQYF.

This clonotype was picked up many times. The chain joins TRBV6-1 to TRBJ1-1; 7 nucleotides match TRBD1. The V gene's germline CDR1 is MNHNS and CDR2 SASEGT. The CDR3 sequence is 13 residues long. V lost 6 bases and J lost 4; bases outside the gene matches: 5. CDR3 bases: TGTGCCAGCAGCCACCCAGGGGGCACTGAAGCTTTCTTT. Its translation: CASSHPGGTEAFF.

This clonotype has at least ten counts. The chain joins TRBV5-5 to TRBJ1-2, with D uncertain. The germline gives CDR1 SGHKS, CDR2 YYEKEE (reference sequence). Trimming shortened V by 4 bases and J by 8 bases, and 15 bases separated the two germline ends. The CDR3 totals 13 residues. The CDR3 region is CASSPRSATGYTF. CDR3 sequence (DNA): TGTGCCAGCAGCCCGAGGTCGGCCACGGGCTACACCTTC.

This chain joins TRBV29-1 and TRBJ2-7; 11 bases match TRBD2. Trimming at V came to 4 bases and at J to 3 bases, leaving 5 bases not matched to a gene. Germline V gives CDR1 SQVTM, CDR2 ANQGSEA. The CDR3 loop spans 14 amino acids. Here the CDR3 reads CSVVAGTSGYEQYF. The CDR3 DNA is TGCAGCGTTGTTGCCGGGACTAGCGGCTACGAGCAGTACTTC.

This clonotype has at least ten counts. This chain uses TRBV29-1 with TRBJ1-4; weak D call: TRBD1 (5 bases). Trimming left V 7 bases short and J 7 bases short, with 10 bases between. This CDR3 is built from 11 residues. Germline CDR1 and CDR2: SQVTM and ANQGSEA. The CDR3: CSAWGVEKLFF. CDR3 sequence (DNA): TGCAGCGCCTGGGGGGTTGAAAAACTGTTTTTT.

DNA for the CDR3: TGTGCCAGCAGGGAGGGACAGGCCTTACGAGGTGGGGCCAACGTCCTGACTTTC. Protein sequence: CASREGQALRGGANVLTF. The chain carries TRBV2 and TRBJ2-6, with 8 bases identical to TRBD1. The CDR3 length is 18 residues. V was pared by 6 bases and J by 3 bases, with 13 bases of the junction left unmatched. CDR1 is SNHLY, CDR2 FYNNEI, per germline.

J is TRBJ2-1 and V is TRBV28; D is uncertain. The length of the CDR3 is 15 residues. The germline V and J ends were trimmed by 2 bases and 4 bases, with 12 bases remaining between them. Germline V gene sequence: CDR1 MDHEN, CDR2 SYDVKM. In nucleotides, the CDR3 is TGTGCCAGCAGTTTAGGGTCGGCTAATTACAATGAGCAGTTCTTC. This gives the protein CASSLGSANYNEQFF.